The 10 T cell receptor beta chains given below trace back to one sample, sequenced in a study of glioma-infiltrating T cells. TCR alpha and beta CDR3 regions were amplified from RNA using iRepertoire nested multiplex PCR. MiXCR was run by TCRdb on the multiplex PCR reads, yielding one entry per CDR3 protein. The sample consists of 4,000 to 5,000 distinct CDR3 sequences, roughly a third of them appearing once. The specimen was glioma tissue, nonneoplastic brain tissue, or PBMCs (not recorded which). These receptors all come from a human donor with low-grade glioma or glioblastoma, undergoing nonglioma brain surgery, or in good health (not recorded which).

This chain joins TRBV24-1 and TRBJ2-5, with 11 bases that match TRBD1. The V gene end was trimmed by 10 bases and the J gene end by 5 bases; junction bases not matched to a gene: 8. The CDR3 is made up of 14 amino acids. CDR1 and CDR2 (germline): KGHDR, SFDVKD. This chain's CDR3 is CATPGQGAWETQYF. In DNA form, the CDR3 reads TGTGCCACGCCCGGACAGGGGGCTTGGGAGACCCAGTACTTC.

In its sample, this clonotype is large (0.1 to 1%). J is TRBJ1-5 and V is TRBV15, with no clear D. Germline V lookup: CDR1 LNHNV, CDR2 YYDKDF (reference sequence). V was shortened by 8 bases and J by 2 bases, with 10 bases between the two germline ends. The CDR3 length is 13 residues. The CDR3 sequence: CATGVKGNQPQHF. CDR3 DNA: TGTGCCACCGGGGTGAAGGGCAATCAGCCCCAGCATTTT. Full variable domain (outside the CDR3, taken from reference TRBV15 and TRBJ1-5): DAMVIQNPRYQVTQFGKPVTLSCSQTLNHNVMYWYQQKSSQAPKLLFHYYDKDFNNEADTPDNFQSRRPNTSFCFLDIRSPGLGDTAMYLCATGVKGNQPQHFGDGTRLSIL.

This clonotype was counted at least ten times. This rearrangement joins TRBV5-4 to TRBJ2-5; 7 bases fit TRBD2. CDR1 SGHNT and CDR2 YYREEE come from the germline V gene (reference sequence). Trimming cost V 4 bases and J 5 bases; bases outside gene matches: 8. The length of the CDR3 is 14 residues. CDR3 bases: TGTGCCAGCAGCCTTAAGGGGCGGGGGGAGACCCAGTACTTC. Translated: CASSLKGRGETQYF. The variable domain in full, completed from reference TRBV5-4 and TRBJ2-5, reads ETGVTQSPTHLIKTRGQQVTLRCSSQSGHNTVSWYQQALGQGPQFIFQYYREEENGRGNFPPRFSGLQFPNYSSELNVNALELDDSALYLCASSLKGRGETQYFGPGTRLLVL.

This clonotype was seen ten or more times. In nucleotides, the CDR3 is TGTGCCACCCTATCACGGGGTAGCAATCAGCCCCAGCATTTT. Translating it yields CATLSRGSNQPQHF. This chain connects TRBV19 to TRBJ1-5; unclear D gene. Germline V CDR1 and CDR2: LNHDA, SQIVND (reference sequence). The V gene lost 10 bases and the J gene lost 0 bases, with 13 bases spanning the gap. CDR3 size: 14 residues.

This clonotype showed up just once. The rearrangement links TRBV20-1 to TRBJ1-1; D may be TRBD1 (6 bases). CDR3 length: 12 amino acids. Germline CDR1 reads DFQATT; CDR2 reads SNEGSKA (reference sequence). Trimming cost V 3 bases and J 4 bases, with 9 bases left between them. The CDR3 DNA sequence: TGCAGTGCTAGTCTAGGGGGCACTGAAGCTTTCTTT. It specifies CSASLGGTEAFF.

This clonotype is medium-sized by share. This chain links TRBV6-1 with TRBJ2-1; D ambiguous. CDR1 is MNHNS and CDR2 is SASEGT in the germline V gene. Trimming took 6 bases from V and 5 from J, leaving 8 bases between them. The CDR3 has 12 residues. CDR3 loop: CASRYSNNEQFF. CDR3 nucleotides: TGTGCCAGCAGATACAGCAACAATGAGCAGTTCTTC.

In its sample, this clonotype was seen many times. V gene TRBV19 combines with J gene TRBJ2-7, with D tentatively TRBD1 (6 bases). Germline lookup yields CDR1 LNHDA and CDR2 SQIVND (reference sequence). The CDR3 runs 13 residues. Trimming removed 6 bases from V and 3 bases from J, with 12 bases in between. The CDR3 protein is CASSAGRGYEQYF. CDR3 nucleotides: TGTGCCAGTAGCGCCGGCAGGGGCTACGAGCAGTACTTC.

This clonotype is medium-sized (0.01 to 0.1%) within its sample. This sequence joins TRBV4-1 and TRBJ2-7, with 15 bases fitting TRBD2. There are 16 residues in the CDR3. Germline lookup yields CDR1 MGHRA and CDR2 YSYEKL. The V gene end was trimmed by 1 base and the J gene end by 2 bases; junction bases not matched to a gene: 0. The CDR3 loop is CASSQGTSGGAYEQYF. The CDR3 nucleotides are TGCGCCAGCAGCCAAGGGACTAGCGGGGGGGCCTACGAGCAGTACTTC.

This clonotype is categorized as medium-sized (0.01 to 0.1%). This rearrangement joins TRBV3-1 to TRBJ1-2, with D unresolved. Trimming removed 6 bases from V and 6 bases from J, with 20 bases in between. Germline V gives CDR1 LGHDT, CDR2 YNNKEL (reference sequence). The CDR3 runs to 15 residues. The DNA of the CDR3 is TGTGCCAGCAGTCAATACAGTTGGTCCGGGGATGGCTACACCTTC. This codes for CASSQYSWSGDGYTF.

This clonotype was observed many times. The J gene is TRBJ1-5, the V gene TRBV9; 7 bases line up with TRBD1. The CDR3 totals 16 residues. CDR1 and CDR2 (germline): SGDLS, YYNGEE. V was clipped by 4 bases and J by 1 base; unmatched bases: 8. As DNA, the CDR3 is TGTGCCAGCAGCCCAGGGGGGGGCTGGAGCAATCAGCCCCAGCATTTT. Translation gives CASSPGGGWSNQPQHF.